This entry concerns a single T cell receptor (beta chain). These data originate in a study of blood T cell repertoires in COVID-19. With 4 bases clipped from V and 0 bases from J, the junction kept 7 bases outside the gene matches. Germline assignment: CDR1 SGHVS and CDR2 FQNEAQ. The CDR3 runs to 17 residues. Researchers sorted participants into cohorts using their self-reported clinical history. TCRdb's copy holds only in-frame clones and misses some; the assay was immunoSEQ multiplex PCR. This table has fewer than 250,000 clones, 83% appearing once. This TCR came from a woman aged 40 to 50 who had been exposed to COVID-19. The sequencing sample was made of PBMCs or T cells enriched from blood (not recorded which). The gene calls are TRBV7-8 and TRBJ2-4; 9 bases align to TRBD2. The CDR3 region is CASSSLASGVAKNIQYF. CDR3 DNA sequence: TGTGCCAGCAGCTCGCTGGCTAGCGGGGTAGCCAAAAACATTCAGTACTTC. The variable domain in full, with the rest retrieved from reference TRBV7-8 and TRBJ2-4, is GAGVSQSPRYKVAKRGQDVALRCDPISGHVSLFWYQQALGQGPEFLTYFQNEAQLDKSGLPSDRFFAERPEGSVSTLKIQRTQQEDSAVYLCASSSLASGVAKNIQYFGAGTRLSVL.